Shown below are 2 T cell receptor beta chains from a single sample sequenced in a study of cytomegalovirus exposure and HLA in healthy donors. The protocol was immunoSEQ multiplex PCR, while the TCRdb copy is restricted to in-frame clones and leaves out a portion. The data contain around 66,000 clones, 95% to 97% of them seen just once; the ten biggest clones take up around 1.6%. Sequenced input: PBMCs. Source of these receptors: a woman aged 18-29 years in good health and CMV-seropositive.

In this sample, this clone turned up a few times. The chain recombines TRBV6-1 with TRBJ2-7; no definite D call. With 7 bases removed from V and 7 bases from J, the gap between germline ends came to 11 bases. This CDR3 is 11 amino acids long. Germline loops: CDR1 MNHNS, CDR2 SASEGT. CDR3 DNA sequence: TGTGCCAGCACACACGTTCGTGAGCAGTACTTC. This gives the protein CASTHVREQYF.

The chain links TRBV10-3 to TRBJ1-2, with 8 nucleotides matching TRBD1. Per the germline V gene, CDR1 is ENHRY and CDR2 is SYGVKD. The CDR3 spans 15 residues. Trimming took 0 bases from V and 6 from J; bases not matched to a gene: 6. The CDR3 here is CAISESEGTGDGYTF. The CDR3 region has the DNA TGTGCCATCAGTGAGTCAGAAGGGACAGGCGATGGCTACACCTTC.